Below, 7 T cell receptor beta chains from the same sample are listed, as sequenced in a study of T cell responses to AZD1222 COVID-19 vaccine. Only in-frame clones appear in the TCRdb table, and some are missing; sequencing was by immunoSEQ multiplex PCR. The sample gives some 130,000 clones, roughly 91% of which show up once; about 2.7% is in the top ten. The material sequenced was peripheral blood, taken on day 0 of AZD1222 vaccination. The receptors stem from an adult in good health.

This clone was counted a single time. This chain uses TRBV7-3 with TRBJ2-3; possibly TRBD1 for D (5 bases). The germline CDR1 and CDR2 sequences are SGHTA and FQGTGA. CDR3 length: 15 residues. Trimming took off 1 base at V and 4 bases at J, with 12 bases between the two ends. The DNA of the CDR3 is TGTGCCAGCAGCTTAATAGGACAATGGTCAGATACGCAGTATTTT. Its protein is CASSLIGQWSDTQYF.

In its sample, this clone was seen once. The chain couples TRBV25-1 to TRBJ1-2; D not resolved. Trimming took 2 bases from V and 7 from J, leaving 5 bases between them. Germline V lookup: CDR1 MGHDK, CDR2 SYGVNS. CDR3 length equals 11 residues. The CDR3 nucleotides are TGTGCCAGCAGTGAAGCGGTTGGCTACACCTTC. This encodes CASSEAVGYTF.

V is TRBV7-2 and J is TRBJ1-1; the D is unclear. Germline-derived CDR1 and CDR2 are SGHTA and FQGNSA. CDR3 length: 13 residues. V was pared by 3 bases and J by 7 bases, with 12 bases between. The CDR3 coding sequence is TGTGCCAGCAGCTTTTGGACGGACGTTGAAGCTTTCTTT. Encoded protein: CASSFWTDVEAFF.

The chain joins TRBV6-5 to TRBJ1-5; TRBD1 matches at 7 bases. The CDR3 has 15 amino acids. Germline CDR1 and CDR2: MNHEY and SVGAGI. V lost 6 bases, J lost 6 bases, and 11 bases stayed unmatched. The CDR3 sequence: CASRDRVGNFQPQHF. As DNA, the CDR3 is TGTGCCAGCAGAGACAGGGTGGGGAACTTTCAGCCCCAGCATTTT.

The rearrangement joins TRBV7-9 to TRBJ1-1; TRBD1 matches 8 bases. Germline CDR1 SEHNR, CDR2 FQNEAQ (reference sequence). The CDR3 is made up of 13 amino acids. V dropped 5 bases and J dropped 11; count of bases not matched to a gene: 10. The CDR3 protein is CASSVQGARGAFF. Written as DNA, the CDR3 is TGTGCCAGCAGCGTCCAGGGGGCGCGAGGTGCTTTCTTT.

CDR3 in DNA: TGTGCCAGCAGCGGTAGTCTAGCGGGTTGGAGCCTGGGGGAGCAGTACTTC. As protein: CASSGSLAGWSLGEQYF. The gene calls are TRBV27 and TRBJ2-7; 8 bases fit TRBD2. CDR1 and CDR2 from the germline V gene are MNHEY and SMNVEV (reference sequence). This CDR3 comprises 17 residues. With V trimmed by 6 bases and J by 7 bases, 20 bases remained unmatched.

The CDR3 nucleotides are TGTGCCCAACAAAACCTCACCCGCGGGAGTCTCGACGAGCAGTACTTC. Its protein is CAQQNLTRGSLDEQYF. The rearrangement links TRBV7-9 to TRBJ2-7, with 7 bases identical to TRBD2. The germline V gene has CDR1 SEHNR and CDR2 FQNEAQ (reference sequence). Germline trimming cut 11 bases from V and 5 bases from J; bases unmatched to any gene: 21. This CDR3 spans 16 amino acids.